These 29 T cell receptor beta chains were sequenced from one sample in a study of blood T cells in healthy people across ages. Primers used in a second PCR of roughly 7 to 12 cycles were a sample-barcoded 5' primer and a J-beta primer mix. A single record per CDR3 protein comes from TCRdb applying MiXCR to the 5' RACE reads. This sample has roughly 2 million distinct CDR3 sequences; 49% occur once, and the top ten carry approximately 2.1%. The sequencing input was blood. The source is a woman in her 40s in good health.

In this sample, this clonotype turned up a few times. The chain recombines TRBV6-2 or TRBV6-3 with TRBJ2-1; D call uncertain. The V end was cut by 5 bases, the J end by 7 bases, with 6 bases between. The CDR3 covers 11 residues. Germline-derived CDR1 and CDR2 are MNHEY and SVGEGT. CDR3 loop: CASSEQNEQFF. The CDR3 DNA sequence: TGTGCCAGCAGTGAGCAAAATGAGCAGTTCTTC.

This clonotype was detected a few times. The rearrangement links TRBV28 to TRBJ1-2; perhaps TRBD1 as D (5 bases). Germline V gene data show CDR1 as MDHEN and CDR2 as SYDVKM. This CDR3 spans 18 amino acids. With 6 bases removed from V and 3 bases from J, the gap between germline ends came to 26 bases. Here the CDR3 DNA reads TGTGCCAGCAGCTTCGGAACCACGGACATGTGGGGGGACTATGGCTACACCTTC. Its protein is CASSFGTTDMWGDYGYTF.

V and J are TRBV6-1 and TRBJ2-7; maybe TRBD1 (6 bases). The J call is doubtful: the DNA matches TRBJ2-5 better. The CDR3 spans 14 residues. Germline V gene sequence: CDR1 MNHNS, CDR2 SASEGT. As DNA, the CDR3 is TGTGCCAGCAGTCCAAGCTGGGGGCCGGAGACCCAGTACTTC. It encodes CASSPSWGPETQYF.

The J gene is TRBJ2-7, the V gene TRBV10-3; D might be TRBD1 (6 bases). The tail of the sequence fits TRBJ2-5 better, so the J call may be wrong. Germline V gene data show CDR1 as ENHRY and CDR2 as SYGVKD. This CDR3 is 15 amino acids long. In nucleotides, the CDR3 is TGTGCCATCAGTGAGTCGACCCAGGGGCGAGAGACCCAGTACTTC. Residues: CAISESTQGRETQYF.

The chain is built from TRBV6-5 and TRBJ1-2; tentatively, D is TRBD1 (5 bases). Trimming removed 8 bases from V and 2 bases from J, with 15 bases in between. The CDR3 extends over 14 amino acids. Germline CDR1 and CDR2: MNHEY and SVGAGI. This chain's CDR3 is CASGIREENYGYTF. For the CDR3, the DNA is TGTGCCAGCGGGATCAGGGAAGAAAACTATGGCTACACCTTC.

V usage is TRBV6-1 and J usage is TRBJ1-6, with D possibly being TRBD1 (5 bases). V shed 6 bases and J shed 1 base, with 16 bases lying between them. This CDR3 comprises 17 residues. The germline V gene encodes CDR1 MNHNS and CDR2 SASEGT. DNA of the CDR3: TGTGCCAGCAGCCCCGGGGAGGGGAGGTCCTATAATTCACCCCTCCACTTT. This codes for CASSPGEGRSYNSPLHF.

This clonotype was recorded a few times. CDR3: CSVPTRAGGYGYTF. CDR3 DNA: TGCAGTGTACCAACCCGGGCAGGGGGCTATGGCTACACCTTC. This sequence joins TRBV20-1 and TRBJ1-2; 7 bases are a match to TRBD1. CDR3 size: 14 residues. J lost 4 bases, V lost 7 bases, and 12 bases had no gene match. Germline CDR1 DFQATT, CDR2 SNEGSKA (reference sequence).

This clonotype has only a few counts. The chain combines TRBV10-3 with TRBJ2-7, with D possibly TRBD2 on 5 matching bases. This CDR3 comprises 12 residues. CDR1 ENHRY and CDR2 SYGVKD come from the germline V gene. V was cut by 0 bases and J by 7 bases, with 7 bases left in between. The CDR3 DNA follows: TGTGCCATCAGTGAGTCTAGCGCTGAGCAGTACTTC. This translates into CAISESSAEQYF.

The chain carries TRBV15 and TRBJ1-2, with a possible D match to TRBD1 (5 bases). This CDR3 spans 15 amino acids. Germline V gene data show CDR1 as LNHNV and CDR2 as YYDKDF (reference sequence). V was trimmed by 0 bases and J by 8 bases, leaving 16 bases between them. CDR3 DNA: TGTGCCACCAGCAGAGATGTATCGGCAGGGTTAGGCTACACCTTC. Translated: CATSRDVSAGLGYTF. The entire variable domain, with the rest obtained from reference TRBV15 and TRBJ1-2, is as follows: DAMVIQNPRYQVTQFGKPVTLSCSQTLNHNVMYWYQQKSSQAPKLLFHYYDKDFNNEADTPDNFQSRRPNTSFCFLDIRSPGLGDTAMYLCATSRDVSAGLGYTFGSGTRLTVV.

The genes are TRBV5-1 and TRBJ1-5; the match to TRBD1 covers 7 bases. CDR3 size: 13 residues. CDR1 and CDR2 from the germline V gene are SGHRS and YFSETQ. The ends lost 3 bases at V and 8 bases at J; junction bases unmatched: 5. The CDR3 is CASSWTGLEPQHF. The CDR3 nucleotides read TGCGCCAGCAGCTGGACAGGACTCGAGCCCCAGCATTTT.

This chain joins TRBV6-5 and TRBJ2-3, with TRBD2 matching 8 bases. Germline V gives CDR1 MNHEY, CDR2 SVGAGI. The CDR3 consists of 18 residues. The V gene end was trimmed by 6 bases and the J gene end by 6 bases; junction bases not matched to a gene: 20. Written as DNA, the CDR3 is TGTGCCAGCAGCTATAGCCTACGGGGGGGGGTTGGGATGGATACGCAGTATTTT. Protein sequence: CASSYSLRGGVGMDTQYF.

The gene calls are TRBV20-1 and TRBJ2-5, with a tentative D call TRBD1 (5 bases). The V end lost 3 bases, the J end lost 2 bases, and 16 bases lay between the germline ends. The CDR3 is made up of 15 amino acids. Germline V CDR1 and CDR2: DFQATT, SNEGSKA (reference sequence). CDR3 nucleotides: TGCAGTGCTAGCAGGGCCCAAGGGCCTCAAGAGACCCAGTACTTC. Residues: CSASRAQGPQETQYF.

V usage is TRBV13 and J usage is TRBJ1-1; 8 nucleotides agree with TRBD1. V shed 5 bases, J shed 1 base, and the junction held 6 bases outside the gene matches. Germline V lookup: CDR1 PRHDT, CDR2 FYEKMQ (reference sequence). CDR3 length equals 15 residues. The CDR3 DNA reads TGTGCCAGCAGCCGGGACAGGCCCAAGAACACTGAAGCTTTCTTT. It specifies CASSRDRPKNTEAFF.

The chain combines TRBV20-1 with TRBJ2-7, with 7 bases identical to TRBD2. Trimming took 4 bases from V and 0 from J; bases not matched to a gene: 6. The germline V gene encodes CDR1 DFQATT and CDR2 SNEGSKA (reference sequence). CDR3 length equals 14 residues. The CDR3 protein is CSAITAGLSYEQYF. CDR3 sequence (DNA): TGCAGTGCTATAACAGCGGGGCTCTCCTACGAGCAGTACTTC.

The chain carries TRBV12-3 or TRBV12-4 and TRBJ2-5; tentative D call: TRBD2 (6 bases). V shed 3 bases and J shed 0 bases, with 11 bases lying between them. The CDR3 runs 15 residues. The CDR3 loop is CASSFWRGYQETQYF. The CDR3, as DNA: TGTGCCAGCAGTTTTTGGCGGGGTTACCAAGAGACCCAGTACTTC.

The J gene is TRBJ2-7, the V gene TRBV9, with D possibly matching TRBD1 (9 bases). Germline assignment: CDR1 SGDLS and CDR2 YYNGEE. V was pared by 3 bases and J by 0 bases, with 19 bases between. This CDR3 is built from 17 residues. CDR3 residues: CASSGREGQGNSYEQYF. The CDR3 DNA reads TGTGCCAGCAGCGGCCGGGAGGGACAGGGCAACTCCTACGAGCAGTACTTC.

The chain joins TRBV15 to TRBJ1-1; D is perhaps TRBD1 (5 bases). Per germline, CDR1 LNHNV and CDR2 YYDKDF (reference sequence). The CDR3 totals 14 residues. V lost 4 bases and J 6 bases, leaving 15 bases between the germline ends. CDR3 DNA: TGTGCCACCAGCACCAGGCATGGGGGTTCTGAAGCTTTCTTT. Residues: CATSTRHGGSEAFF.

The chain is built from TRBV20-1 and TRBJ1-5; D remains unclear. The germline V and J ends were trimmed by 2 bases and 7 bases, with 9 bases remaining between them. This CDR3 comprises 12 residues. The germline CDR1 and CDR2 sequences are DFQATT and SNEGSKA (reference sequence). The CDR3 nucleotides are TGCAGTGCTAGATCCCGGACGCAGCCCCAGCATTTT. It codes for CSARSRTQPQHF.

DNA of the CDR3: TGTGCCAGCAGCTCCCTTGGGGGGGGCAGCTCCTACAATGAGCAGTTCTTC. As protein: CASSSLGGGSSYNEQFF. The chain carries TRBV11-2 and TRBJ2-1, with a possible D match to TRBD2 (7 bases). Germline V gene lookup returns CDR1 SGHAT and CDR2 FQNNGV. This CDR3 has 17 amino acids. The germline V and J ends were trimmed by 4 bases and 0 bases, with 16 bases remaining between them.

Only a few counts were recorded for this clonotype. The chain recombines TRBV12-3 or TRBV12-4 with TRBJ1-2; D ambiguous. The CDR3 is 16 residues long. Trimming took 3 bases from V and 4 from J, leaving 18 bases between them. The DNA for the CDR3 is TGTGCCAGCAGTTTTATCGGTTCGAAGGCAACCTATGGCTACACCTTC. Amino acid sequence: CASSFIGSKATYGYTF.

This chain connects TRBV28 to TRBJ2-4; TRBD1 or TRBD2 may be the D gene (6 bases each). CDR3 length equals 15 residues. Germline assignment: CDR1 MDHEN and CDR2 SYDVKM. V was clipped by 4 bases and J by 0 bases, with 10 bases between them. The CDR3 sequence: CASSSGALAKNIQYF. The DNA of the CDR3 is TGTGCCAGCAGTTCGGGGGCCTTAGCCAAAAACATTCAGTACTTC. Variable domain in full (rest from reference TRBV28 and TRBJ2-4): DVKVTQSSRYLVKRTGEKVFLECVQDMDHENMFWYRQDPGLGLRLIYFSYDVKMKEKGDIPEGYSVSREKKERFSLILESASTNQTSMYLCASSSGALAKNIQYFGAGTRLSVL.

The V call is TRBV28, the J call TRBJ2-6; tentative D call: TRBD1 (6 bases). Germline V gene data show CDR1 as MDHEN and CDR2 as SYDVKM. V was trimmed by 6 bases and J by 3 bases, leaving 12 bases between them. This CDR3 is 15 amino acids long. In nucleotides, the CDR3 is TGTGCCAGCAGCCCTCAGGGGAATGGGGCCAACGTCCTGACTTTC. Amino acid sequence: CASSPQGNGANVLTF. The full variable domain, in which reference TRBV28 and TRBJ2-6 provide the parts outside the CDR3, is DVKVTQSSRYLVKRTGEKVFLECVQDMDHENMFWYRQDPGLGLRLIYFSYDVKMKEKGDIPEGYSVSREKKERFSLILESASTNQTSMYLCASSPQGNGANVLTFGAGSRLTVL.

Only one count was recorded for this clonotype. This sequence joins TRBV29-1 and TRBJ1-2; perhaps TRBD1 as D (6 bases). Germline V gives CDR1 SQVTM, CDR2 ANQGSEA. CDR3 length: 11 residues. Between the trimmed V and J ends, which lost 6 bases and 4 bases, there was a span of 9 bases. The CDR3 sequence is CSVLDSYGYTF. The CDR3 DNA sequence: TGCAGCGTCTTGGACAGCTATGGCTACACCTTC.

This clonotype turned up a few times. The CDR3 DNA reads as TGTGCCAGCAGTTACTCGTCCATTCCGAGCTCCTACAATGAGCAGTTCTTC. Amino acids: CASSYSSIPSSYNEQFF. The chain couples TRBV6-5 to TRBJ2-1; no firm D call. V was trimmed by 0 bases and J by 0 bases, leaving 12 bases between them. The germline V gene has CDR1 MNHEY and CDR2 SVGAGI. This CDR3 has 17 amino acids.

V gene TRBV28 combines with J gene TRBJ2-7, with 10 bases identical to TRBD1. The CDR3 spans 14 residues. The germline gives CDR1 MDHEN, CDR2 SYDVKM. Unmatched junction bases numbered 8, after V lost 8 bases and J lost 4 bases. Here the CDR3 reads CASAPRTGGYEQYF. In DNA, the CDR3 is TGTGCCAGCGCCCCCCGGACAGGGGGATACGAGCAGTACTTC.

The V call is TRBV7-2, the J call TRBJ2-7, with 7 bases that match TRBD1. V trimming: 4 bases; J trimming: 2 bases; junction bases outside the gene matches: 8. Per germline, CDR1 SGHTA and CDR2 FQGNSA. The CDR3 is made up of 15 amino acids. The CDR3 sequence: CASSSRQGHTYEQYF. The DNA of the CDR3 is TGTGCCAGCAGCTCCAGACAGGGACATACCTACGAGCAGTACTTC.

In its sample, this clonotype was seen a few times. The gene calls are TRBV27 and TRBJ1-1; D ambiguous. The CDR3 runs to 13 residues. The V end lost 2 bases, the J end lost 5 bases, and 9 bases lay between the germline ends. The germline V gene has CDR1 MNHEY and CDR2 SMNVEV (reference sequence). CDR3 region: CASSLRGYTEAFF. The DNA of the CDR3 is TGTGCCAGCAGTTTACGGGGATATACTGAAGCTTTCTTT.

Here the CDR3 reads CSVESTGGSYEQYF. DNA of the CDR3: TGCAGCGTTGAGTCGACAGGGGGATCCTACGAGCAGTACTTC. The chain combines TRBV29-1 with TRBJ2-7; 9 bases fit TRBD1. Germline lookup yields CDR1 SQVTM and CDR2 ANQGSEA. V trimming: 3 bases; J trimming: 1 base; junction bases outside the gene matches: 4. CDR3 length: 14 amino acids.

This clonotype was seen a few times. This chain connects TRBV7-9 to TRBJ1-6, with a weak D call TRBD1 (5 bases). The V gene lost 5 bases and the J gene lost 7 bases, with 18 bases spanning the gap. CDR3 length equals 16 residues. The germline CDR1 and CDR2 sequences are SEHNR and FQNEAQ (reference sequence). This chain's CDR3 is CASSPSARGRNSPLHF. The DNA for the CDR3 is TGTGCCAGCAGCCCCTCAGCCCGGGGGAGAAATTCACCCCTCCACTTT.